The rows below give T cell receptor beta chains drawn from one sample of a study of vaccination and CD4 T cells after COVID-19. TCRdb recomputed calls from the PCR reads with MiXCR, one row per CDR3 protein. This repertoire shows just over 20,000 distinct CDR3 sequences, about 59% found once; its top ten account for about 23%. Their recognized antigens are unknown. The specimen comprised CD4+ T cells from blood, cultured in vitro, sampled before SARS-CoV-2 vaccination. These TCRs come from a human donor who received a COVID-19 vaccine. Each CDR3 is given with its conserved first and last residue. Each record gives: J gene, clone size, D gene, V gene, CDR3 DNA, CDR3 protein. A D gene is named only where the DNA matches it firmly. Clone size is given for some rows only: seen once, a few or many times, or a class if the clone is expanded.

TRBJ2-7	few	-	TRBV6-1	TGTGCCAGCAGTGTTACAGGTTACGAGCAGTACTTC	CASSVTGYEQYF
TRBJ2-3	-	TRBD2	TRBV24-1	TGTGCCACCAGTGATGCAGGACTAGCGGGGGGTCTTAGCACAGATACGCAGTATTTT	CATSDAGLAGGLSTDTQYF
TRBJ1-5	-	-	TRBV6-1	TGTGCCAGCACGCGAGGGAGGACGGCCAGGGAGCCCCAGCATTTT	CASTRGRTAREPQHF
TRBJ1-2	few	-	TRBV5-3	TGTGCCAGAAGCTTGCGGGGGCATGGCTACACCTTC	CARSLRGHGYTF
TRBJ2-3	once	-	TRBV27	TGTGCCAGCAGTTTATCCGGGGATACAGATACGCAGTATTTT	CASSLSGDTDTQYF
TRBJ1-1	-	-	TRBV6-1	TGTGCCAGCAGTCGGGGGGCGCTGGGCCCCACTGAAGCTTTCTTT	CASSRGALGPTEAFF
TRBJ2-5	-	-	TRBV20-1	TGCAGTGCTATTGCCCTACTAGAGCAAGAGACCCAGTACTTC	CSAIALLEQETQYF
TRBJ1-2	few	TRBD1	TRBV19	TGTGCCACCGGCGACCCCGGACGATGGACAGGGCAAGGCGGCTACACCTTC	CATGDPGRWTGQGGYTF
TRBJ2-7	-	-	TRBV24-1	TGTGCCACCAGTGAGGCAACAGGGTCCTACGAGCAGTACTTC	CATSEATGSYEQYF
TRBJ2-5	-	TRBD1	TRBV10-3	TGTGCCATCAGTGAGCGGGACAGGGCACAAGAGACCCAGTACTTC	CAISERDRAQETQYF
TRBJ2-1	few	TRBD2	TRBV7-3	TGTGCCAGCAGCTCGGGAGGGGCGGTCAATGAGCAGTTCTTC	CASSSGGAVNEQFF
TRBJ1-6	once	TRBD1	TRBV12-3/TRBV12-4	TGTGCCAGCAACCTAGGGGGGGACAGATATTCACCCCTCCACTTT	CASNLGGDRYSPLHF
TRBJ2-3	once	-	TRBV20-1	TGCAGCCTGTCCCGCACAGATACGCAGTATTTT	CSLSRTDTQYF
TRBJ2-5	-	-	TRBV12-3/TRBV12-4	TGTGCCAGCAGTTTACCGGGGGCCCGCCAAGAGACCCAGTACTTC	CASSLPGARQETQYF
TRBJ2-3	once	-	TRBV9	TGTGCCAGCAGCGTAGGGGAAGGTGCGGTGCGAGCAGGCGGATATACGCAGTATTTT	CASSVGEGAVRAGGYTQYF
TRBJ2-5	-	TRBD2	TRBV4-2	TGTGCCAGCAGCCAAGATTTTCTAGCGGGTGAGACCCAGTACTTC	CASSQDFLAGETQYF
TRBJ2-3	-	TRBD2	TRBV24-1	TGTGCCACCAGTGATACACTAGCGGGGGGGTTAGATACGCAGTATTTT	CATSDTLAGGLDTQYF
TRBJ1-6	-	-	TRBV7-2	TGTGCCAGCAGCACCGGGGTGAGCGGTAATTCACCCCTCCACTTT	CASSTGVSGNSPLHF
TRBJ1-3	few	-	TRBV7-2	TGTGCCAGCAGCCCCAACAGAGCTGGAAACACCATATATTTT	CASSPNRAGNTIYF
TRBJ1-1	-	-	TRBV6-5	TGTGCCAGCAGTTACACAACAGCAAACACTGAAGCTTTCTTT	CASSYTTANTEAFF
TRBJ1-4	-	TRBD1	TRBV7-2	TGTGCCAACACCCAGGGGGGGGATGGGGAAAAACTGTTTTTT	CANTQGGDGEKLFF
TRBJ1-5	-	-	TRBV20-1	TGCAGTGCTAGAATAAGCGGGCGTAGCAATCAGCCCCAGCATTTT	CSARISGRSNQPQHF
TRBJ2-2	-	-	TRBV6-1	TGTGCCAGCAAGTTCACCGGGGAGCTGTTTTTT	CASKFTGELFF
TRBJ1-5	-	-	TRBV29-1	TGCAGCGTTCAGGACCGGGAAGCAGGGCAGCCCCAGCATTTT	CSVQDREAGQPQHF
TRBJ1-2	-	TRBD1	TRBV29-1	TGCAGCGTTGAAGCTTCCGCGACAGGGACCTATGGCTACACCTTC	CSVEASATGTYGYTF
TRBJ1-3	-	TRBD1	TRBV11-2	TGTGCCAGCAGAGCCGGGACAGGGATTCTTCTCCGAAACACCATATATTTT	CASRAGTGILLRNTIYF
TRBJ1-1	-	-	TRBV25-1	TGTGCCAGCAGTGAATCGGCCGCGGGGGGTTTCCGTAACACTGAAGCTTTCTTT	CASSESAAGGFRNTEAFF
TRBJ2-7	-	TRBD2	TRBV7-6	TGTGCCAGCAGCCTTGGGGAGGGAGTCTCCTACGAGCAGTACTTC	CASSLGEGVSYEQYF
TRBJ2-7	few	-	TRBV15	TGTGCCACCAGCAGAGGTGGGGGATTCTCCTACGAGCAGTACTTC	CATSRGGGFSYEQYF
TRBJ2-2	-	-	TRBV20-1	TGCAGTGCAAAAGAAGGGCGGGGCACGAACACCGGGGAGCTGTTTTTT	CSAKEGRGTNTGELFF
TRBJ1-4	-	TRBD1	TRBV20-1	TGCAGTGCTGGAGGGACAGCAACTAATGAAAAACTGTTTTTT	CSAGGTATNEKLFF
TRBJ2-7	-	-	TRBV19	TGTGCCAGTAGTATATCGGACACAGATTTTTACGAGCAGTACTTC	CASSISDTDFYEQYF
TRBJ1-2	-	-	TRBV7-9	TGTGCCAGCAGCTTCGTGGCTAGGTCCAATTATGGCTACACCTTC	CASSFVARSNYGYTF
TRBJ1-5	few	TRBD1	TRBV30	TGTGCCTGGAGTGTAAGTGGGACAGGGGATCAGCCCCAGCATTTT	CAWSVSGTGDQPQHF
TRBJ2-5	-	-	TRBV19	TGTGCCAGTAGTATAGATAACGCGGGGCCAGGGACCCAGTACTTC	CASSIDNAGPGTQYF
TRBJ2-4	once	TRBD2	TRBV23-1	TGCGCCAGCAGTCAATCCCGACTAGCGGGGGAGAGTCGGAACATTCAGTACTTC	CASSQSRLAGESRNIQYF
TRBJ2-2	few	-	TRBV27	TGTGCCAGCATGGTGGAGGGAGGCACCGGGGAGCTGTTTTTT	CASMVEGGTGELFF
TRBJ1-6	-	-	TRBV6-1	TGTGCCAGCAGCCCAATCCCGGGCCCCCGGTCCTATAATTCACCCCTCCACTTT	CASSPIPGPRSYNSPLHF
TRBJ2-1	-	-	TRBV5-4	TGTGCCAGCAGCCTCGGCGGGGCCAGCTCCTACAATGAGCAGTTCTTC	CASSLGGASSYNEQFF
TRBJ1-2	few	TRBD1	TRBV6-1	TGTGCCAGCAGCACAGGGGAGCATCTCTATGGCTACACCTTC	CASSTGEHLYGYTF
TRBJ1-1	-	-	TRBV7-6	TGTGCCAGCAGCCAGGTCATAGGGAACACTGAAGCTTTCTTT	CASSQVIGNTEAFF
TRBJ2-2	-	TRBD1	TRBV19	TGTGCCAGTAGTACAACCGGGACAGGAACCGGGGAGCTGTTTTTT	CASSTTGTGTGELFF
TRBJ1-1	-	-	TRBV7-9	TGTGCCAGCAGCTCAAAATCCGGGTCGGGGACTGAAGCTTTCTTT	CASSSKSGSGTEAFF
TRBJ1-5	-	TRBD1	TRBV2	TGTGCCAGCAGTAAAAGGACAGGTGATTTTCAGCCCCAGCATTTT	CASSKRTGDFQPQHF
TRBJ2-3	-	TRBD1	TRBV11-2	TGTGCCAGCAGCCTACTCGGGACAGGGACAGATACGCAGTATTTT	CASSLLGTGTDTQYF
TRBJ2-1	-	-	TRBV30	TGTGCCTGGAGTAAGGGCAATGAGCAGTTCTTC	CAWSKGNEQFF
TRBJ1-5	few	-	TRBV20-1	TGCAGTGCTATCCTTGGGGGGTTTGCTCAGCAGCCCCAGCATTTT	CSAILGGFAQQPQHF
TRBJ1-2	-	-	TRBV25-1	TGTGCCAGCAGTGATTGGGCCCACTATGGCTACACCTTC	CASSDWAHYGYTF
TRBJ2-3	-	-	TRBV27	TGTGCCAGCAGTTTATATGGGACGCTAAGCACAGATACGCAGTATTTT	CASSLYGTLSTDTQYF
TRBJ1-2	-	TRBD1	TRBV15	TGTGCCACCAGCAGAGACAGGGGGTTTGGCTACACCTTC	CATSRDRGFGYTF
TRBJ2-3	-	TRBD2	TRBV2	TGTGCCAGCAGTGATGGCGACCCGGGACTAGCGACAGATACGCAGTATTTT	CASSDGDPGLATDTQYF
TRBJ1-1	-	TRBD1	TRBV20-1	TGCAGTGCTAGAGATTCGCTAGGACAGGGGATCACTGAAGCTTTCTTT	CSARDSLGQGITEAFF
TRBJ2-3	-	-	TRBV6-1	TGTGCCAGCAGGGGCACAGATACGCAGTATTTT	CASRGTDTQYF
TRBJ1-5	-	-	TRBV6-5	TGTGCCAGCAGCTACTCCGTGGGGGCTTCCAATCAGCCCCAGCATTTT	CASSYSVGASNQPQHF
TRBJ1-1	-	-	TRBV29-1	TGCAGCGTTCTCCCCGGACACTCGAACACTGAAGCTTTCTTT	CSVLPGHSNTEAFF
TRBJ2-7	-	-	TRBV14	TGTGCCAGCGGCCAAGGAGCGGGCCGGGGGACCTACGAGCAGTACTTC	CASGQGAGRGTYEQYF
TRBJ1-2	-	TRBD1	TRBV30	TGTGCCTGGAGTCCGGCAGACAGGGGGCACGTCTATGGCTACACCTTC	CAWSPADRGHVYGYTF